This entry features one T cell receptor beta chain sequence. The antigen is undetermined. These data are taken from a study of monozygotic twins with cystic fibrosis. Study-level results: Monozygotic CF twin pairs shared significantly more nucleotide-identical clonotypes than unrelated CF individuals did. Median Simpson clonality of approximately 0.0091 suggested naive T cells predominated.

Sequencing used immunoSEQ multiplex PCR; TCRdb keeps in-frame clones, though not all of them. The data show 39,000 or so clones, under 95% seen once. Germline V lookup: CDR1 SGHRS, CDR2 YFSETQ. The CDR3 length is 20 residues. Between the trimmed V and J ends, which lost 2 bases and 0 bases, there was a span of 21 bases. V and J are TRBV5-1 and TRBJ1-6, with a possible D match to TRBD1 (5 bases). The specimen sequenced was blood. This sequence originates from a boy aged 2 to 10 with cystic fibrosis. The CDR3 protein is CASSLFPTDRTSSYNSPLHF. CDR3 DNA sequence: TGCGCCAGCAGCTTATTTCCGACAGATAGGACGAGCTCCTATAATTCACCCCTCCACTTT.